This paragraph covers one T cell receptor beta chain sequence. Its antigen is undetermined. Germline lookup yields CDR1 LNHNV and CDR2 YYDKDF (reference sequence). Deletions cut 1 base from V and 4 bases from J, with 17 bases between. The CDR3 spans 17 residues. The entry originates in a study of beta chain features in type 1 diabetes. Study-level results: There was a moderate but significant shortening of TCRB CDR3s in all four CD4+ subsets of Type 1 diabetes patients. Researchers could not determine here whether HLA type influences TCRB rearrangement.

Sequencing targeted expressed TCRB transcripts, as all isolated RNA had been reverse transcribed. Sequenced by immunoSEQ multiplex PCR; TCRdb stores in-frame clones only, minus some. Found here are some 160,000 clones, around 8.3% of them singletons; the top ten hold 0.45% to 0.6%. Each of the CD4+ naive, central memory, regulatory and stem cell-like memory populations was sorted via CD45RO/CCR7/CD25/CD127/CD95/CD27. This TCR was recovered from a woman aged 18-35 years with type 1 diabetes. The source material was central memory CD4+ T cells from blood. The V gene is TRBV15, the J gene TRBJ2-1, with D possibly TRBD2 on 5 matching bases. The CDR3 nucleotides are TGTGCCACCAGCAGAGTATCGGGGTCAACCCGATACAATGAGCAGTTCTTC. Protein product: CATSRVSGSTRYNEQFF.